This T cell receptor beta chain was observed in a study of shared clonotypes between healthy human individuals. Overall study: CD8 memory received one plate per donor, CD8 naive two, CD4 memory three and CD4 naive three.

Naive CD8 cells, CD45RO-negative and positively selected for CCR7, excluded terminally differentiated effector memory CD45RA+ cells. Trimming took 8 bases from V and 6 from J; bases not matched to a gene: 8. The CDR3 has 13 amino acids. Germline CDR1 and CDR2: SGHTS and YDEGEE. Measured with immunoSEQ multiplex PCR; TCRdb has only the in-frame clones, and not every one. The sample records some 740,000 clones, over 90% being singletons. The receptor was isolated from a man aged 25-40 years in good health. The chain couples TRBV5-8 to TRBJ2-1; 7 bases fit TRBD2. Source material: naive CD8+ T cells sorted from blood. CDR3 nucleotide sequence: TGTGCCAGGGGGGGGGATCCCCTCAATGAGCAGTTCTTC. Translating it yields CARGGDPLNEQFF. Looking up the rest from reference TRBV5-8 and TRBJ2-1 gives the full variable domain: EAGVTQSPTHLIKTRGQQATLRCSPISGHTSVYWYQQALGLGLQFLLWYDEGEERNRGNFPPRFSGRQFPNYSSELNVNALELEDSALYLCARGGDPLNEQFFGPGTRLTVL.